Each of the 28 T cell receptor beta chains below was sequenced from the same sample in a study of early T cells in non-severe SARS-CoV-2 infection. A single record per CDR3 protein comes from TCRdb applying MiXCR to the 5' RACE reads. This table holds tens of thousands of distinct CDR3 sequences, about 2.7% found once. What was sequenced was whole blood. The receptors were gathered from an adult who was a healthcare worker with PCR-confirmed SARS-CoV-2 infection or an uninfected control (not recorded which).

At least ten counts were recorded for this clonotype. The CDR3 bases are TGTGCCAGCAGTTACCAGGGACTAGCGGGGAGCCCAGATACGCAGTATTTT. This codes for CASSYQGLAGSPDTQYF. The chain uses TRBV6-5 and TRBJ2-3, with 13 bases lining up with TRBD2. Per the germline V gene, CDR1 is MNHEY and CDR2 is SVGAGI. With V trimmed by 2 bases and J by 4 bases, 6 bases remained unmatched. The CDR3 consists of 17 residues.

This chain uses TRBV7-6 with TRBJ2-3; TRBD2 matches at 11 bases. Unmatched junction bases numbered 5, after V lost 5 bases and J lost 1 base. The V gene's germline CDR1 is SGHVS and CDR2 FNYEAQ. CDR3 size: 16 residues. CDR3 in amino acids: CASSPRLAGRTDTQYF. The CDR3 bases are TGTGCCAGCAGCCCCAGACTAGCGGGGCGCACAGATACGCAGTATTTT. Full variable domain (remainder filled in from reference TRBV7-6 and TRBJ2-3): GAGVSQSPRYKVTKRGQDVALRCDPISGHVSLYWYRQALGQGPEFLTYFNYEAQQDKSGLPNDRFSAERPEGSISTLTIQRTEQRDSAMYRCASSPRLAGRTDTQYFGPGTRLTVL.

In its sample, this clonotype is medium-sized. The chain recombines TRBV7-9 with TRBJ2-7; TRBD1 agrees at 7 bases. The CDR3 is made up of 14 amino acids. Germline assignment: CDR1 SEHNR and CDR2 FQNEAQ (reference sequence). The ends lost 5 bases at V and 7 bases at J; junction bases unmatched: 11. The CDR3 here is CASSLGTAGVEQYV. The CDR3 DNA reads as TGTGCCAGCAGCCTGGGGACAGCCGGTGTGGAGCAGTACGTC.

This clonotype was observed at least ten times. The genes are TRBV18 and TRBJ1-3; D is uncertain. Germline lookup yields CDR1 KGHSH and CDR2 LQKENI. V dropped 3 bases and J dropped 0 bases, with 15 bases sitting between them. The CDR3 runs to 17 residues. The CDR3 nucleotides are TGTGCCAGCTCACCCCCGGGAGCCGTTAACTCTGGAAACACCATATATTTT. Its protein is CASSPPGAVNSGNTIYF.

This clonotype turned up a few times. This may be a read error: a much more frequent sequence differs by one nucleotide. This chain uses TRBV12-3 or TRBV12-4 with TRBJ2-5; D is ambiguous. V was pared by 7 bases and J by 4 bases, with 4 bases between. The CDR3 is 10 amino acids. Here the CDR3 DNA reads TGTGCCAGCATGGGAGAGACCCAGTACTTC. Translating gives CASMGETQYF.

This clonotype has at least ten counts. The rearrangement joins TRBV29-1 to TRBJ2-1; 7 positions match TRBD1. Germline V CDR1 and CDR2: SQVTM, ANQGSEA. V was clipped by 7 bases and J by 2 bases; unmatched bases: 8. This CDR3 has 14 amino acids. The CDR3 spells CSGGDRATYNEQFF. The CDR3 region has the DNA TGCAGCGGCGGTGACAGGGCCACCTACAATGAGCAGTTCTTC.

This clonotype was picked up many times. This rearrangement joins TRBV11-2 to TRBJ2-1, with 7 bases matching TRBD2. This CDR3 region has 15 residues. Unmatched junction bases numbered 9, after V lost 0 bases and J lost 10 bases. CDR1 is SGHAT and CDR2 is FQNNGV in the germline V gene. The CDR3 region is CASSLDLRTRQEQFF. Here the CDR3 DNA reads TGTGCCAGCAGCTTAGACCTTAGGACTAGACAAGAGCAGTTCTTC.

This clonotype was seen ten or more times. The rearrangement joins TRBV25-1 to TRBJ2-3; 10 positions agree with TRBD1. V trimming: 4 bases; J trimming: 0 bases; junction bases outside the gene matches: 4. CDR1 and CDR2 (germline): MGHDK, SYGVNS. The CDR3 runs to 16 residues. CDR3 bases: TGTGCCAGCAGTGTTAGACAGGGGGCGAGCACAGATACGCAGTATTTT. This gives the protein CASSVRQGASTDTQYF.

This clonotype is labeled as medium-sized. The chain links TRBV20-1 to TRBJ1-5, with TRBD1 matching over 9 bases. V shed 1 base, J shed 4 bases, and the junction held 2 bases outside the gene matches. The CDR3 loop spans 14 amino acids. Germline CDR1 reads DFQATT; CDR2 reads SNEGSKA (reference sequence). The CDR3 nucleotides are TGCAGTGCTAGAGTAGGGACAGGGAATCAGCCCCAGCATTTT. This gives the protein CSARVGTGNQPQHF.

This clonotype has ten or more counts. The rearrangement joins TRBV15 to TRBJ1-2; TRBD1 might be the D (5 bases). The CDR3 has 15 amino acids. V gave up 7 bases and J gave up 5 bases, with 20 bases separating them. Germline loops: CDR1 LNHNV, CDR2 YYDKDF (reference sequence). The DNA for the CDR3 is TGTGCCACCACACAACAGGTTCGGGGTCCATATGGCTACACCTTC. Its translation: CATTQQVRGPYGYTF. The full variable domain, with the rest looked up from reference TRBV15 and TRBJ1-2, is DAMVIQNPRYQVTQFGKPVTLSCSQTLNHNVMYWYQQKSSQAPKLLFHYYDKDFNNEADTPDNFQSRRPNTSFCFLDIRSPGLGDTAMYLCATTQQVRGPYGYTFGSGTRLTVV.

In its sample, this clonotype was seen many times. The chain uses TRBV5-4 and TRBJ2-5; D is undetermined. Germline V gene sequence: CDR1 SGHNT, CDR2 YYREEE (reference sequence). The germline V and J ends were trimmed by 4 bases and 3 bases, with 13 bases remaining between them. The CDR3 contains 14 residues. CDR3 region: CASSIDPGKETQYF. For the CDR3, the DNA is TGTGCCAGCAGCATAGACCCAGGCAAAGAGACCCAGTACTTC.

This clonotype was detected many times. The rearrangement joins TRBV19 to TRBJ1-2, with a possible D match to TRBD1 (6 bases). Per germline, CDR1 LNHDA and CDR2 SQIVND (reference sequence). The CDR3 is 14 amino acids. Trimming took off 7 bases at V and 1 base at J, with 13 bases between the two ends. CDR3 sequence reads: CASKRDTRNYGYTF. The CDR3 coding sequence is TGTGCCAGTAAACGGGACACACGTAACTATGGCTACACCTTC.

The chain joins TRBV25-1 to TRBJ2-3, with 10 bases lining up with TRBD1. J lost 5 bases, V lost 6 bases, and 8 bases had no gene match. The CDR3 is made up of 15 amino acids. Germline lookup yields CDR1 MGHDK and CDR2 SYGVNS. CDR3 in DNA: TGTGCCAGCAGAACCGGGACAGGGGTGGGAGATACGCAGTATTTT. It codes for CASRTGTGVGDTQYF.

This clonotype was recorded at least ten times. The chain employs TRBV7-2 and TRBJ1-4; the D is unclear. Looked up from germline, CDR1 is SGHTA and CDR2 is FQGNSA. Trimming shortened V by 1 base and J by 0 bases, and 9 bases separated the two germline ends. The CDR3 is 16 residues long. The CDR3 sequence: CASSLEVSATNEKLFF. CDR3 in DNA: TGTGCCAGCAGCTTAGAAGTCAGCGCAACTAATGAAAAACTGTTTTTT.

This clonotype was detected ten times or more. The gene calls are TRBV19 and TRBJ1-6, with a weak D call TRBD1 (6 bases). The CDR3 runs 14 residues. The germline V gene encodes CDR1 LNHDA and CDR2 SQIVND (reference sequence). V was cut by 7 bases and J by 7 bases, with 14 bases left in between. This CDR3 is CASNNREGNSPLHF. CDR3 DNA: TGTGCCAGTAATAACAGGGAAGGCAATTCACCCCTCCACTTT.

Many counts were recorded for this clonotype. The chain has TRBV11-1 and TRBJ2-3; 7 bases align to TRBD2. Losses at the gene ends were 1 base for V and 4 bases for J; bases not matched to a gene: 5. Germline CDR1 SGHAT, CDR2 FQDESV (reference sequence). This CDR3 contains 15 residues. In DNA form, the CDR3 reads TGTGCCAGCAGCTTAGTTGGGGGAGGGTCAGATACGCAGTATTTT. Its translation is CASSLVGGGSDTQYF.

Relative to its sample, this clonotype is medium-sized. The rearrangement uses TRBV24-1 and TRBJ2-1; D is uncertain. Germline V lookup: CDR1 KGHDR, CDR2 SFDVKD. The CDR3 runs 15 residues. Trimming shortened V by 4 bases and J by 5 bases, and 14 bases separated the two germline ends. The CDR3 reads CATSDSRTTNNEQFF. The CDR3, as DNA: TGTGCCACCAGTGACTCCAGGACCACGAACAATGAGCAGTTCTTC.

In this sample, this clonotype turned up many times. The rearrangement uses TRBV5-5 and TRBJ1-1, with D hard to call. The V and J ends lost 0 bases and 5 bases respectively, with 5 bases between them. Germline values: CDR1 SGHKS, CDR2 YYEKEE (reference sequence). CDR3 length equals 12 residues. CDR3 region: CASSLGLTEAFF. CDR3 nucleotide sequence: TGTGCCAGCAGCTTGGGGCTAACTGAAGCTTTCTTT.

The V call is TRBV3-1, the J call TRBJ2-1; 9 bases are shared with TRBD2. J lost 6 bases, V lost 3 bases, and 9 bases had no gene match. There are 16 residues in the CDR3. Germline V gene sequence: CDR1 LGHDT, CDR2 YNNKEL (reference sequence). CDR3 sequence reads: CASSHGSGTSFNEQFF. CDR3 DNA: TGTGCCAGCAGCCACGGTTCCGGGACTAGCTTCAATGAGCAGTTCTTC.

Many counts were recorded for this clonotype. The chain combines TRBV5-1 with TRBJ2-2, with 10 bases aligning to TRBD2. Looked up from germline, CDR1 is SGHRS and CDR2 is YFSETQ. With V trimmed by 6 bases and J by 1 base, 6 bases remained unmatched. This CDR3 contains 16 residues. The CDR3 bases are TGCGCCAGCAAACCCAGCGGGGGGGAGAACACCGGGGAGCTGTTTTTT. Translating gives CASKPSGGENTGELFF. Based on the CDR3 plus reference TRBV5-1 and TRBJ2-2, the full variable domain is KAGVTQTPRYLIKTRGQQVTLSCSPISGHRSVSWYQQTPGQGLQFLFEYFSETQRNKGNFPGRFSGRQFSNSRSEMNVSTLELGDSALYLCASKPSGGENTGELFFGEGSRLTVL.

This clonotype was seen repeatedly, ten times or more. The J gene is TRBJ2-1, the V gene TRBV7-6, with 7 bases that match TRBD1. Losses at the gene ends were 3 bases for V and 8 bases for J; bases not matched to a gene: 10. Looked up from germline, CDR1 is SGHVS and CDR2 is FNYEAQ. CDR3 size: 15 residues. The DNA for the CDR3 is TGTGCCAGCAGCTTTTCAGGGGGAGATGTAGATGAGCAGTTCTTC. Translation gives CASSFSGGDVDEQFF. The full variable domain, in which reference TRBV7-6 and TRBJ2-1 provide the parts outside the CDR3, is GAGVSQSPRYKVTKRGQDVALRCDPISGHVSLYWYRQALGQGPEFLTYFNYEAQQDKSGLPNDRFSAERPEGSISTLTIQRTEQRDSAMYRCASSFSGGDVDEQFFGPGTRLTVL.

This clonotype was seen repeatedly, ten times or more. The chain uses TRBV20-1 and TRBJ1-6; 10 bases are shared with TRBD1. CDR3 length equals 16 residues. With V trimmed by 1 base and J by 7 bases, 7 bases remained unmatched. The germline CDR1 and CDR2 sequences are DFQATT and SNEGSKA (reference sequence). The CDR3 reads CSARAGQGLENSPLHF. DNA of the CDR3: TGCAGTGCTAGAGCGGGACAGGGGCTAGAAAATTCACCCCTCCACTTT.

This clonotype was picked up many times. This rearrangement joins TRBV27 to TRBJ2-6; D remains ambiguous. Germline lookup yields CDR1 MNHEY and CDR2 SMNVEV (reference sequence). V was cut by 5 bases and J by 0 bases, with 11 bases left in between. The length of the CDR3 is 16 residues. The CDR3 DNA reads TGTGCCAGCAGTCCCCGTTGGGTCTCTGGGGCCAACGTCCTGACTTTC. The encoded protein is CASSPRWVSGANVLTF. Full variable domain (outside the CDR3, taken from reference TRBV27 and TRBJ2-6): EAQVTQNPRYLITVTGKKLTVTCSQNMNHEYMSWYRQDPGLGLRQIYYSMNVEVTDKGDVPEGYKVSRKEKRNFPLILESPSPNQTSLYFCASSPRWVSGANVLTFGAGSRLTVL.

Sample share makes this clonotype medium-sized. This chain uses TRBV6-6 with TRBJ2-1, with TRBD1 matching 8 bases. This CDR3 comprises 15 residues. With 1 base clipped from V and 6 bases from J, the junction kept 5 bases outside the gene matches. CDR1 is MNHNY, CDR2 SVGAGI, per germline (reference sequence). CDR3 nucleotide sequence: TGTGCCAGCAGTTACTTCCAGGGGGCTGGCAATGAGCAGTTCTTC. Translating gives CASSYFQGAGNEQFF.

Only a few counts were recorded for this clonotype. This chain uses TRBV5-1 with TRBJ1-5; perhaps TRBD1 as D (5 bases). This CDR3 is built from 15 residues. CDR1 SGHRS and CDR2 YFSETQ come from the germline V gene. Trimming left V 4 bases short and J 0 bases short, with 11 bases between. The CDR3 DNA is TGCGCCAGCAGCCTGGACACCAATAGCAATCAGCCCCAGCATTTT. Protein: CASSLDTNSNQPQHF.

To note about this clonotype: A much bigger clone sits one base away, suggesting this may be a read error. This CDR3 is CASSLDNRELFF. The CDR3 nucleotides read TGTGCCAGCAGCCTCGATAATCGGGAGCTGTTTTTT. The chain recombines TRBV3-1 with TRBJ2-2; no definite D call. There are 12 residues in the CDR3. CDR1 and CDR2 from the germline V gene are LGHDT and YNNKEL (reference sequence). Trimming removed 4 bases from V and 9 bases from J, with 9 bases in between.

This clonotype was seen repeatedly, ten times or more. V is TRBV18 and J is TRBJ2-5; 7 bases line up with TRBD1. The CDR3 totals 15 residues. Germline V gene data show CDR1 as KGHSH and CDR2 as LQKENI. V lost 3 bases to trimming and J lost 5 bases; unmatched junction nucleotides: 9. The CDR3 DNA sequence: TGTGCCAGCTCACCCAAGACAGGGATTGGGGAGACCCAGTACTTC. Its translation: CASSPKTGIGETQYF.

V and J are TRBV29-1 and TRBJ2-4, with TRBD2 as a possible D gene (6 bases). V lost 4 bases and J 1 base, leaving 17 bases between the germline ends. Germline V CDR1 and CDR2: SQVTM, ANQGSEA. The CDR3 has 16 residues. CDR3 sequence: CSVVPPGGYAKNIQYF. The CDR3 coding sequence is TGCAGCGTTGTGCCCCCCGGGGGTTACGCCAAAAACATTCAGTACTTC.